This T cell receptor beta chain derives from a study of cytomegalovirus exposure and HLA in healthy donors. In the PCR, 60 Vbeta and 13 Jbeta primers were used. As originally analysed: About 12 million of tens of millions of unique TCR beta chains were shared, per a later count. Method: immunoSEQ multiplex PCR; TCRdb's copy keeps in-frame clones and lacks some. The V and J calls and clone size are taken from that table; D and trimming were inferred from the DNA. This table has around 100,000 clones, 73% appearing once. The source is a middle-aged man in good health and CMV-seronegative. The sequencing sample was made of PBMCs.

The CDR3 sequence is CASQRGPQETQYF. The CDR3 region has the DNA TGTGCGAGCCAGCGGGGCCCCCAAGAGACCCAGTACTTC. The rearrangement links TRBV9 to TRBJ2-5; 7 bases agree with TRBD2. The germline V gene encodes CDR1 SGDLS and CDR2 YYNGEE. The CDR3 has 13 amino acids.